These 5 T cell receptor beta chains were sequenced from one sample in a study of cytomegalovirus exposure and HLA in healthy donors. The PCR had 60 Vbeta and 13 Jbeta primers. Method: immunoSEQ multiplex PCR; TCRdb's copy keeps in-frame clones and lacks some. The sample records about 88,000 clones, under 85% being singletons. Sequenced: PBMCs. Source of these receptors: a man aged 25-45 years in good health and CMV-seronegative.

The gene calls are TRBV2 and TRBJ2-1; 9 positions agree with TRBD1. Germline V gene lookup returns CDR1 SNHLY and CDR2 FYNNEI. Germline trimming cut 10 bases from V and 2 bases from J; bases unmatched to any gene: 3. The CDR3 consists of 13 residues. CDR3 sequence (DNA): TGTGCCACAGGACAGGGGACCTACAATGAGCAGTTCTTC. Translating gives CATGQGTYNEQFF. The entire variable domain, with the rest obtained from reference TRBV2 and TRBJ2-1, is as follows: EPEVTQTPSHQVTQMGQEVILRCVPISNHLYFYWYRQILGQKVEFLVSFYNNEISEKSEIFDDQFSVERPDGSNFTLKIRSTKLEDSAMYFCATGQGTYNEQFFGPGTRLTVL.

This sequence joins TRBV10-3 and TRBJ1-4, with a possible D match to TRBD1 (5 bases). Germline CDR1 ENHRY, CDR2 SYGVKD. CDR3 size: 13 residues. Trimming cost V 10 bases and J 8 bases, with 17 bases left between them. The DNA for the CDR3 is TGTGCCACCAGGGAGGGAGCAGACGAAAAACTGTTTTTT. Translation: CATREGADEKLFF.

The chain is built from TRBV7-6 and TRBJ1-5, with no clear D. Trimming cost V 1 base and J 9 bases, with 7 bases left between them. This CDR3 is 12 amino acids long. CDR1 and CDR2 (germline): SGHVS, FNYEAQ. CDR3 DNA: TGTGCCAGCAGCTTAGGGGGAGGGCCCCAGCATTTT. It translates to CASSLGGGPQHF.

The V gene is TRBV9, the J gene TRBJ2-2; 9 positions agree with TRBD2. V was pared by 0 bases and J by 4 bases, with 4 bases of the junction left unmatched. This CDR3 is built from 16 residues. Per germline, CDR1 SGDLS and CDR2 YYNGEE. The CDR3, as DNA: TGTGCCAGCAGCGTAGATCGCGGGGGGGGCACCGGGGAGCTGTTTTTT. It specifies CASSVDRGGGTGELFF.

Only a few counts were recorded for this clone. V and J are TRBV6-1 and TRBJ2-1, with 11 bases matching TRBD2. Per the germline V gene, CDR1 is MNHNS and CDR2 is SASEGT. The CDR3 length is 16 residues. V lost 0 bases, J lost 8 bases, and 6 bases stayed unmatched. CDR3 sequence (DNA): TGTGCCAGCAGTGAAGCGCTAGCGGGGGGTGGGGATGAGCAGTTCTTC. Its protein product is CASSEALAGGGDEQFF.